This is a list of T cell receptor beta chains from one sample in a study of T cell responses to AZD1222 COVID-19 vaccine. Sequencing was performed with immunoSEQ multiplex PCR; in TCRdb, only in-frame clones are kept and a portion is missing. The sample has about 91,000 clones; around nine tenths are singletons. The sample consisted of peripheral blood, taken on day 0 of AZD1222 vaccination. The source of these receptors is an adult in good health. CDR3s include the opening cysteine and the closing phenylalanine or tryptophan. A D gene is named only where the DNA matches it firmly. For some rows the clone size is stated as once, few or many, or as a class when expanded; others skip it.

TRBV7-2	TRBJ1-2	TRBD1	-	TGTGCCAGCAGCTTGGGGGGACAGACGGATGGCTACACCTTC	CASSLGGQTDGYTF
TRBV5-4	TRBJ2-5	-	-	TGTGCCAGCAGCTTGGGCATAGCGGAAGAGACCCAGTACTTC	CASSLGIAEETQYF
TRBV5-1	TRBJ2-7	TRBD1	-	TGCGCCAGCAGCGGACAGGGGGCTTCTTACGAGCAGTACTTC	CASSGQGASYEQYF
TRBV2	TRBJ1-2	-	-	TGTGCCAGCAGATTAGGACTGAACTATGGCTACACCTTC	CASRLGLNYGYTF
TRBV19	TRBJ2-7	-	-	TGTGCCAGTAGAAGACCGGGTGACGAGCAGTACTTC	CASRRPGDEQYF
TRBV6-2/TRBV6-3	TRBJ2-5	TRBD2	once	TGTGCCAGCAGTTTACCTCGACTAGCGGAAGAGACCCAGTACTTC	CASSLPRLAEETQYF
TRBV20-1	TRBJ1-1	-	-	TGCAGTGCTAGTAAAAACGTCTTGAACACTGAAGCTTTCTTT	CSASKNVLNTEAFF
TRBV29-1	TRBJ1-1	-	-	TGCAGCGTTGCGTCTAGAGGGGCGAACACTGAAGCTTTCTTT	CSVASRGANTEAFF
TRBV6-5	TRBJ1-2	-	-	TGTGCCAGCCGGGAGCCCCAAGACTATGGCTACACCTTC	CASREPQDYGYTF
TRBV15	TRBJ2-7	-	-	TGTGCCACCAGCAGAGATCCGGCAGGGCGAAGGGAGCAGTACTTC	CATSRDPAGRREQYF
TRBV9	TRBJ1-1	-	-	TGTGCCAGCAGCGTCGCCCGATCGGACACTGAAGCTTTCTTT	CASSVARSDTEAFF
TRBV19	TRBJ1-5	TRBD1	-	TGTGCCAGTAGTATAGGGTCGGGGGAGACAGGGAGGAGACAGCCCCAGCATTTT	CASSIGSGETGRRQPQHF
TRBV28	TRBJ1-4	-	-	TGTGCCAGCAGTCCTCCGCAGGGGAGGGAAAAACTGTTTTTT	CASSPPQGREKLFF
TRBV6-5	TRBJ2-7	TRBD2	-	TGTGCCAGCACCACCCCGGTAGCGGGATCCTACGAGCAGTACTTC	CASTTPVAGSYEQYF
TRBV27	TRBJ2-5	TRBD1	-	TGTGCCAGCAGTTTATCGAGGGGACAGGGCGAAGAGACCCAGTACTTC	CASSLSRGQGEETQYF
TRBV6-2/TRBV6-3	TRBJ1-1	TRBD1	few	TGTGCCAGCAGTACTGATCAGGGGGCGGTCACTGAAGCTTTCTTT	CASSTDQGAVTEAFF
TRBV24-1	TRBJ2-1	TRBD2	-	TGTGCCACCAGTCCGGCCGGGAGCGGGACTTGGTACAATGAGCAGTTCTTC	CATSPAGSGTWYNEQFF
TRBV12-3/TRBV12-4	TRBJ2-2	-	-	TGTGCCGTCACCGGGGGGAACACCGGGGAGCTGTTTTTT	CAVTGGNTGELFF
TRBV11-2	TRBJ2-2	TRBD1	-	TGTGCCAGCAGCAATAGGCTCTCTCCCGGGACAGGGAAAACCGGGGAGCTGTTTTTT	CASSNRLSPGTGKTGELFF
TRBV7-2	TRBJ1-2	-	-	TGTGCCAGCAGCTCCGGAGTGGCCCCGGGGGGCTACACCTTC	CASSSGVAPGGYTF
TRBV11-2	TRBJ1-2	-	few	TGTGCCAGCAGCTTAGGAACAGAAAATGGCTACACCTTC	CASSLGTENGYTF
TRBV5-3	TRBJ1-1	-	-	TGTGCCAGAAGGACCCGACTTGAACCGAACACTGAAGCTTTCTTT	CARRTRLEPNTEAFF
TRBV18	TRBJ1-1	TRBD1	-	TGTGCCAGCTCACCATTAGCAGCCGGACAGGGCTTCGTTGAAGCTTTCTTT	CASSPLAAGQGFVEAFF
TRBV4-3	TRBJ1-1	-	few	TGCGCCAGCAGCCAAGAGTTGGGGGCGCTGGACACTGAAGCTTTCTTT	CASSQELGALDTEAFF
TRBV18	TRBJ2-7	-	once	TGTGCCAGCTCACCACCAGGGGGAAGTGAGCAGTACTTC	CASSPPGGSEQYF
TRBV7-3	TRBJ2-7	TRBD1	-	TGTGCCAGCAGCCCCTCCGCAGGGGGAAACGACGAGCAGTACTTC	CASSPSAGGNDEQYF
TRBV28	TRBJ2-5	-	-	TGTGCCAGCAGGGAGGGGGGGGAGACCCAGTACTTC	CASREGGETQYF